This TCR beta chain was recorded in a study of T-cell memory formation after mild COVID-19. Study summary: TCR clusters were largely donor specific. Overall study findings and caveats: Clones shrinking between day 15 and 85 showed a balanced CD4/CD8 split, and those that grew later tilted toward CD4+.

Notes on this clonotype: Antigen specificity is unknown.

The authors produced TCR alpha and TCR beta cDNA libraries with sample barcodes and UMIs by 5'RACE using constant-segment primers. TCRdb re-derived calls from the 5' RACE reads in MiXCR, one entry per CDR3 protein. The table includes some 260,000 distinct CDR3 sequences, about 16% detected once. Germline V gene data show CDR1 as SGHNT and CDR2 as YYREEE (reference sequence). The germline V and J ends were trimmed by 0 bases and 6 bases, with 9 bases remaining between them. This CDR3 is built from 13 residues. Sequenced: PBMCs or a T cell subset sorted from them (not recorded which). The V call is TRBV5-4, the J call TRBJ1-2; maybe TRBD1 (5 bases). This clonotype originated in a man younger than 35 who had mild COVID-19 (a few samples of this study predate the infection). Cell type and time point are not known. CDR3 region: CASSLGREDGYTF. Written as DNA, the CDR3 is TGTGCCAGCAGCTTGGGCAGGGAGGATGGCTACACCTTC.